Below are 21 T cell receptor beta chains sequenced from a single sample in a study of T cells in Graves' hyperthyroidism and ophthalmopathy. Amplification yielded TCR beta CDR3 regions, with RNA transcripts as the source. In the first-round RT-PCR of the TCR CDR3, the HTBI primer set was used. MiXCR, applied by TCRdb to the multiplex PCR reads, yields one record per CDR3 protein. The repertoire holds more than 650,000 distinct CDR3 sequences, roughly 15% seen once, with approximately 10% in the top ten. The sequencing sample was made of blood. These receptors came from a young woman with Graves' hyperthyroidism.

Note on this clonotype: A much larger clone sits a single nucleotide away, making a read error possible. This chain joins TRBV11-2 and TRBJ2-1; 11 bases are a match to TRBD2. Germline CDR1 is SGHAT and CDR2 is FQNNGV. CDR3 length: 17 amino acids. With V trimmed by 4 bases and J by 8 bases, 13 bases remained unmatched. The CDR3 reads CASSSFAASGRMDEQFF. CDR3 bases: TGTGCCAGCAGCTCCTTTGCGGCTAGCGGGAGGATGGATGAGCAGTTCTTC.

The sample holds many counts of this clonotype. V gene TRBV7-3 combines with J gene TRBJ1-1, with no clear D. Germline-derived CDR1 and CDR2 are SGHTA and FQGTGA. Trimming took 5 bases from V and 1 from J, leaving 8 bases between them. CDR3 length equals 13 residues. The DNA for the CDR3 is TGTGCCAGCAGCACCGCACCGAACACTGAAGCTTTCTTT. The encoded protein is CASSTAPNTEAFF.

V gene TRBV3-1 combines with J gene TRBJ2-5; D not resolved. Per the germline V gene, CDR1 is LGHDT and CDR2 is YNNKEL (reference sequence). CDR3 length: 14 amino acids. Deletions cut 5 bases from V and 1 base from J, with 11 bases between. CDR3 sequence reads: CASSVAPLQETQYF. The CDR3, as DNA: TGTGCCAGCAGCGTGGCCCCCCTCCAAGAGACCCAGTACTTC.

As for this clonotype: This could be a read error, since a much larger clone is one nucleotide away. The CDR3 sequence: CASSYSVGGPNEQYF. The CDR3 coding sequence is TGTGCCAGCAGTTACTCGGTGGGAGGGCCGAACGAGCAGTACTTC. V and J are TRBV6-5 and TRBJ2-7, with 7 positions matching TRBD2. Germline CDR1 and CDR2: MNHEY and SVGAGI. The V and J ends lost 0 bases and 5 bases, in that order; junction bases with no gene match: 7. The CDR3 has 15 amino acids.

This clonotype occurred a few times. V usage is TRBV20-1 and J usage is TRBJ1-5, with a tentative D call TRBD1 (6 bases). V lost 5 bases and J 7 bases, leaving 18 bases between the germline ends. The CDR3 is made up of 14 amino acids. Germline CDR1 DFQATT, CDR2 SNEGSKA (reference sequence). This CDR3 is CSALRGGPGQPQHF. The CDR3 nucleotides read TGCAGTGCTCTCCGGGGGGGGCCTGGACAGCCCCAGCATTTT.

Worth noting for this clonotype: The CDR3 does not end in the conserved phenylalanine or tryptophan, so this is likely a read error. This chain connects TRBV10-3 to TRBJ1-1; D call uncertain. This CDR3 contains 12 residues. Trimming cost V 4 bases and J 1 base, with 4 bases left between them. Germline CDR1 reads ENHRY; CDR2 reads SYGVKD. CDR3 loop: CAISGGNTEAFL. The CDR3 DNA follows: TGTGCCATCAGTGGGGGGAACACTGAAGCTTTCCTT.

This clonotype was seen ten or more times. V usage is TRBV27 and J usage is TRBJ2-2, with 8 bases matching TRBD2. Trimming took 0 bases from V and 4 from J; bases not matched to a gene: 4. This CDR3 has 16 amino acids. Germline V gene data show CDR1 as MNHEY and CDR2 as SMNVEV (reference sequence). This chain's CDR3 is CASSLSSGTSTGELFF. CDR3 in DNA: TGTGCCAGCAGTTTATCCTCGGGGACTAGCACCGGGGAGCTGTTTTTT.

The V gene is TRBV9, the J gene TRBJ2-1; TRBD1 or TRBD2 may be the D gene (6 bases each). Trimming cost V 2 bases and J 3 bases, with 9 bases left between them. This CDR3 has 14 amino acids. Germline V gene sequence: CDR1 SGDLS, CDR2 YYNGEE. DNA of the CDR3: TGTGCCAGCAGCGTGGAGGGGGACTACAATGAGCAGTTCTTC. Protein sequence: CASSVEGDYNEQFF.

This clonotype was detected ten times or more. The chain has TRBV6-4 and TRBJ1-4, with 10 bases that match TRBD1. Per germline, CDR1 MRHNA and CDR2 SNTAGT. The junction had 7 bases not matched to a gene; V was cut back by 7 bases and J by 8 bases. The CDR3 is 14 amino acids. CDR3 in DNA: TGTGCCAGCACCGGGACAGGGGCTCGAGAAAAACTGTTTTTT. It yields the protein CASTGTGAREKLFF.

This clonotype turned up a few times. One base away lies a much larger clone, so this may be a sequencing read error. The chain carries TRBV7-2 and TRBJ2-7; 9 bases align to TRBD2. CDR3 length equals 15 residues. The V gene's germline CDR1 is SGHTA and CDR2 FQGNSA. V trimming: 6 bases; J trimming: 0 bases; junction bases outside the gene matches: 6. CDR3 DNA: TGTGCCAGCAGGCCCGGGACTAGCAGCTCCTACGAGCAGTACTTC. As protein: CASRPGTSSSYEQYF.

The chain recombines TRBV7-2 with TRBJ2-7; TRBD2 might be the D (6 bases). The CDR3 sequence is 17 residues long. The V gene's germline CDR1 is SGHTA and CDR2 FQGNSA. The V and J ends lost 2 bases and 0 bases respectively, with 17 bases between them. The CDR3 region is CASSLILGGLVSYEQYF. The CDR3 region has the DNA TGTGCCAGCAGCTTAATTCTTGGGGGACTGGTCTCCTACGAGCAGTACTTC. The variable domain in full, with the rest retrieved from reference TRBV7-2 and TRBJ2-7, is GAGVSQSPSNKVTEKGKDVELRCDPISGHTALYWYRQSLGQGLEFLIYFQGNSAPDKSGLPSDRFSAERTGGSVSTLTIQRTQQEDSAVYLCASSLILGGLVSYEQYFGPGTRLTVT.

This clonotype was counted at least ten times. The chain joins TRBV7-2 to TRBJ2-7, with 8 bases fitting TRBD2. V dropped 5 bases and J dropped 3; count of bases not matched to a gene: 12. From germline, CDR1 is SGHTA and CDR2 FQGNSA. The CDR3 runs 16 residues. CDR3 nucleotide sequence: TGTGCCAGCAGCCCCGGGGGTAGCGGGACGAGCTACGAGCAGTACTTC. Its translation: CASSPGGSGTSYEQYF.

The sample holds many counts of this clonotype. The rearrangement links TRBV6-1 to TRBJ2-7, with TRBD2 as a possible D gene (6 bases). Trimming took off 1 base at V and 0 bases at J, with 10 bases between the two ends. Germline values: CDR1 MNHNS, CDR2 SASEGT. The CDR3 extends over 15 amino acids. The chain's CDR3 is CASSEEEGTSYEQYF. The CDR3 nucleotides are TGTGCCAGCAGTGAAGAGGAGGGGACCTCCTACGAGCAGTACTTC.

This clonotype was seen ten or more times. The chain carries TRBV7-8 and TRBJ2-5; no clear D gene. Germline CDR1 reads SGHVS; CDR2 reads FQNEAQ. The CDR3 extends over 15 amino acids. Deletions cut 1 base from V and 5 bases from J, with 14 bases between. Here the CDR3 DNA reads TGTGCCAGCAGCTTAGGATCCTGGGCAGAGGAGACCCAGTACTTC. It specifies CASSLGSWAEETQYF.

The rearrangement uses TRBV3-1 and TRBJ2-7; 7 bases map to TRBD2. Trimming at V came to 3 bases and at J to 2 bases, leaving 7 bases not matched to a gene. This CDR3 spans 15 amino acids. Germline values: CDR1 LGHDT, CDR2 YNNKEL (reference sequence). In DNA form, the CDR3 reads TGTGCCAGCAGCCAGGGGGGGGTTCGACCCTACGAGCAGTACTTC. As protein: CASSQGGVRPYEQYF.

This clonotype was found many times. CDR3 nucleotide sequence: TGTGCCAGCAGCAAGGTGGGGAGCACAGATACGCAGTATTTT. Residues: CASSKVGSTDTQYF. This chain connects TRBV7-2 to TRBJ2-3; D ambiguous. CDR1 is SGHTA, CDR2 FQGNSA, per germline. V was cut by 5 bases and J by 0 bases, with 9 bases left in between. The CDR3 runs to 14 residues. Drawing the rest from reference TRBV7-2 and TRBJ2-3, the complete variable domain is GAGVSQSPSNKVTEKGKDVELRCDPISGHTALYWYRQSLGQGLEFLIYFQGNSAPDKSGLPSDRFSAERTGGSVSTLTIQRTQQEDSAVYLCASSKVGSTDTQYFGPGTRLTVL.

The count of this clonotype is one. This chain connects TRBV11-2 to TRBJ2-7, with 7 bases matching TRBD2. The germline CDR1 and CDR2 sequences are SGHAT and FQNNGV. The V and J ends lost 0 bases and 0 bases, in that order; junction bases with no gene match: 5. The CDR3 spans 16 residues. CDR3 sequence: CASSLDPGGGSYEQYF. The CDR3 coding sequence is TGTGCCAGCAGCTTAGATCCGGGCGGGGGCTCCTACGAGCAGTACTTC.

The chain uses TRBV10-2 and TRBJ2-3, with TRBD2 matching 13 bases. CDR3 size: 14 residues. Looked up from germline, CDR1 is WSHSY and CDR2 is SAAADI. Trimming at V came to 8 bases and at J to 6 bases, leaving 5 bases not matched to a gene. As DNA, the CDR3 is TGCGCCAGCCGGACTAGCGGGAGTTATGATACGCAGTATTTT. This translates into CASRTSGSYDTQYF.

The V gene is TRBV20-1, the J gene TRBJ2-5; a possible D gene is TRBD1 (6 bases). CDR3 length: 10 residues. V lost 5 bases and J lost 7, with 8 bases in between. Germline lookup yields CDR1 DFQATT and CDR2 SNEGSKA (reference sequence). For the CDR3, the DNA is TGCAGTGCTTACAGGGCGACCCAGTACTTC. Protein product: CSAYRATQYF.

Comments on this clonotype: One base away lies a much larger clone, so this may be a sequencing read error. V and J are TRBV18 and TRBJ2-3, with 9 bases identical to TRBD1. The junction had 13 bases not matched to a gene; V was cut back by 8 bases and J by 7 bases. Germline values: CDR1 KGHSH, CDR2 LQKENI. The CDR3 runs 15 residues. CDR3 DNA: TGTGCCAGCCCACTCTCGCGGACAGGGGACAATACGCAGTATTTT. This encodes CASPLSRTGDNTQYF.

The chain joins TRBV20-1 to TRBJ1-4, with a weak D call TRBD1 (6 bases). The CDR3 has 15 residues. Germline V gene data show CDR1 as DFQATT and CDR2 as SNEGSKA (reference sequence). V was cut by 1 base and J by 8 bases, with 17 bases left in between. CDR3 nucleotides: TGCAGTGCTAGAGGACCGGGCCAGGGGCGGGAAAAACTGTTTTTT. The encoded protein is CSARGPGQGREKLFF.